This passage covers 32 T cell receptor delta chains from one sample sequenced in a study of γδ T cells in repeated Plasmodium falciparum infection (dated by TCRdb to the early 2020s). Library generation was performed with multiplex PCR. Sequencing used an Illumina MiSeq. TCRdb processed the public reads again with the CATT caller, after which rows with matching DNA were combined. This sample gives about 48,000 delta-chain clones in total; around 1.6% of them show up just once. Approximately 8.6% of the sample goes to the ten largest clones. Vgamma9/Vdelta2+ and Vdelta2-negative gammadelta T cell populations were flow-sorted from peripheral blood mononuclear cells for bulk TCR repertoire analysis. The sequencing sample was made of gamma-delta T cells from blood. Receptor source: a pool of human donors (malaria-infected and uninfected, not separated).

This clone has more than one count but fewer than ten. A far larger clone is one base from this, pointing to a likely read error. Other DNA sequences in the sample encode the same CDR3. The V call is TRDV1, the J call TRDJ1; D ambiguous. The J gene, absent from TCRdb, was called here by matching the DNA to germline. Germline V lookup: CDR1 TSWWSYY, CDR2 QGS. With 0 bases removed from V and 0 bases from J, the gap between germline ends came to 11 bases. The CDR3 runs to 16 residues. CDR3 bases: TGTGCTCTTGGGGAACTGCCCCCACCATACACCGATAAACTCATCTTT. Protein: CALGELPPPYTDKLIF.

Comment on this clone: The protein held in TCRdb is that of a much larger clone and does not match this DNA's translation at residue 10, likely because of a read error; the protein shown is translated from the DNA. This chain connects TRDV1 to TRDJ1; D is unresolved. Trimming took off 3 bases at V and 5 bases at J, with 19 bases between the two ends. This CDR3 is 16 amino acids long. CDR1 and CDR2 (germline): TSWWSYY, QGS. Here the CDR3 DNA reads TGTGCTCTTGGGGATCCCGGGCGCGCGATTGGGGATAAACTCATCTTT. Its translation is CALGDPGRAIGDKLIF.

As to this clone: It is likely a read error: a sequence one base away is far more abundant. Additional DNA sequences in this sample encode the identical CDR3. The DNA of the CDR3 is TGTGCTCTTGGGGAACTAACCCTCCTTCCCCTGTACTGGGGAGGGACCGATAAACTCATCTTT. It codes for CALGELTLLPLYWGGTDKLIF. This sequence joins TRDV1 and TRDJ1, with D perhaps matching TRDD3 (7 bases). The CDR3 runs to 21 residues. Trimming cost V 0 bases and J 2 bases, with 28 bases left between them. Germline CDR1 and CDR2: TSWWSYY and QGS.

As concerns this clone: TCRdb's entry gives the protein of a much larger clone, which mismatches this DNA's translation at residue 17, likely from a read error; the protein reported here is translated from the DNA. V and J are TRDV1 and TRDJ3; a possible D gene is TRDD2 (6 bases). TCRdb records no J gene; here it was assigned by comparing the DNA to germline. This CDR3 region has 22 residues. Germline loops: CDR1 TSWWSYY, CDR2 QGS. The CDR3 here is CALGGLPPGYLPSSWDARQMFF. The DNA of the CDR3 is TGTGCTCTTGGGGGACTTCCTCCGGGGTACCTACCGAGCTCCTGGGACGCCCGACAGATGTTTTTC.

This clone appeared many times. Relative to the germline gene, one junction end is altered; a read error may explain this. The rearrangement links TRDV1 to TRDJ1, with TRDD2 as a possible D gene (6 bases). Germline loops: CDR1 TSWWSYY, CDR2 QGS. CDR3 length: 25 amino acids. CDR3 DNA: TGTGCTCTTGTGGAAAGTACTGAACAGGCTACGTCCTACCCTCACTTGTATATGGGCACCGATAAACTTATCTTT. Protein sequence: CALVESTEQATSYPHLYMGTDKLIF.

This clone has at least ten counts. The same CDR3 arises from other DNA sequences in this sample as well. CDR3 region: CALGELTPTGGYKATDKLIF. The CDR3, as DNA: TGTGCTCTTGGGGAACTTACCCCTACTGGGGGATACAAGGCCACCGATAAACTCATCTTT. This chain links TRDV1 with TRDJ1; 12 nucleotides agree with TRDD3. This CDR3 is 20 amino acids long. Unmatched junction bases numbered 12, after V lost 0 bases and J lost 1 base. Germline CDR1 is TSWWSYY and CDR2 is QGS.

The table lists this clone with a few counts. A far larger clone is a single base away, which makes a read error likely. Other DNA sequences in this specimen translate into the identical CDR3. This chain uses TRDV1 with TRDJ1, with D uncertain. TCRdb is silent on the J gene; assignment here came from matching the DNA to germline. CDR1 and CDR2 from the germline V gene are TSWWSYY and QGS. The CDR3 runs to 16 residues. V was pared by 8 bases and J by 3 bases, with 22 bases between. The CDR3 is CALLTATRSSADKLIF. As DNA, the CDR3 is TGTGCTCTTCTGACCGCAACAAGGAGTTCAGCCGATAAACTCATCTTT.

There are a few counts of this clone. The protein recorded in TCRdb matches a much larger clone and deviates from this DNA's translation at residue 3, suggesting a read error; the protein here is obtained by translating the DNA. The chain recombines TRDV1 with TRDJ1; weak D call: TRDD3 (5 bases). Looked up from germline, CDR1 is TSWWSYY and CDR2 is QGS. There are 15 residues in the CDR3. In DNA form, the CDR3 reads TGTGCTTTTGGGGTTTCCAGAGCCCCAGCCGATAAACTCATCTTT. Protein sequence: CAFGVSRAPADKLIF.

This clone was found a few times. The protein that TCRdb holds for this DNA derives from a much larger clone and differs from the translated DNA at residue 13, which likely indicates a read error; the protein shown here is translated from the DNA. V gene TRDV1 combines with J gene TRDJ1, with 9 bases lining up with TRDD3. The J gene is not listed in TCRdb, so it was assigned here from a DNA match to germline. Germline assignment: CDR1 TSWWSYY and CDR2 QGS. Trimming took 0 bases from V and 4 from J; bases not matched to a gene: 12. The CDR3 extends over 18 amino acids. Here the CDR3 reads CALGELGLHGGYIDKLIF. CDR3 coding DNA: TGTGCTCTTGGGGAACTTGGATTGCACGGGGGATACATCGATAAACTCATCTTT.

A few counts support this clone. TCRdb has a much larger clone's protein, which differs at residues 10 and 14 from the translation of this DNA, likely because of a read error; what is shown is the protein translated from the DNA. This chain joins TRDV1 and TRDJ1; TRDD3 is a possible D gene (5 bases). V lost 2 bases and J lost 3, with 25 bases in between. Germline CDR1 and CDR2: TSWWSYY and QGS. The CDR3 runs to 19 residues. CDR3 protein: CALGEGRQAAKGEADKLIF. Written as DNA, the CDR3 is TGTGCTCTTGGGGAAGGACGACAAGCGGCGAAAGGGGAGGCCGATAAACTCATCTTT.

Worth noting for this clone: The protein TCRdb gives is from a much larger clone and does not agree with this DNA's translation at residue 5, likely a read error; the protein shown here comes from the DNA. This chain uses TRDV1 with TRDJ1; the D call may be TRDD2 or TRDD3 (5 bases each). Germline CDR1 is TSWWSYY and CDR2 is QGS. The CDR3 runs to 19 residues. V lost 3 bases, J lost 3 bases, and 26 bases lay in between. The CDR3 reads CALGDLRAYPGRKADKLIF. CDR3 coding DNA: TGTGCTCTTGGGGACCTCAGGGCCTACCCGGGGAGAAAGGCCGATAAACTCATCTTT.

As for this clone: The TCRdb protein, from a much larger clone, departs from this DNA's translation at residue 22, likely by read error; the protein shown derives from the DNA. The CDR3 DNA reads TGTGCTCTTGGGGAGCTGCCCCTAGGGTTCACCTCTACTGGGGCAAGCTCCTGGGACACCCGAAAGATGTTTTTC. Translating gives CALGELPLGFTSTGASSWDTRKMFF. The J gene is TRDJ3, the V gene TRDV1, with 7 bases that match TRDD3. Germline CDR1 TSWWSYY, CDR2 QGS. This CDR3 is built from 25 residues.

With respect to this clone: The TCRdb protein, from a much larger clone, departs from this DNA's translation at residue 5, likely by read error; the protein shown derives from the DNA. This chain links TRDV1 with TRDJ1; 8 nucleotides align to TRDD3. Here the J gene came from matching the DNA to germline, since TCRdb omits it. J gave up 3 bases and V 5 bases, and 20 bases lay outside the gene matches. Germline lookup yields CDR1 TSWWSYY and CDR2 QGS. The CDR3 spans 19 residues. The CDR3 loop is CALGNLPLLPLGIPDKLIF. In nucleotides, the CDR3 is TGTGCTCTTGGGAACCTACCCCTCCTCCCACTGGGGATACCCGATAAACTCATCTTT.

This clone was detected ten times or more. This sequence joins TRDV1 and TRDJ1; 8 bases align to TRDD2. No J gene was available from TCRdb, and it was assigned here by a germline match of the DNA. Trimming removed 5 bases from V and 3 bases from J; junction bases left unmatched: 20. Germline V gene data show CDR1 as TSWWSYY and CDR2 as QGS. The length of the CDR3 is 19 residues. The DNA of the CDR3 is TGTGCTCTTGGGTCGTTACTTCCTACGTCCCCCTGGGAGGCCGATAAACTCATCTTT. Translating gives CALGSLLPTSPWEADKLIF.

Comment on this clone: A much larger clone is a single base away; this may be a read error. The chain joins TRDV2 to TRDJ1; 10 nucleotides align to TRDD3. The J gene was missing in TCRdb and was found by matching the end of the DNA to germline. Trimming cost V 0 bases and J 5 bases; bases outside gene matches: 14. Germline CDR1 is GEAIGNYY and CDR2 is EKD. The CDR3 has 18 residues. CDR3 nucleotides: TGTGCCTGTGACACCGTACTGGGGGATGCGCGCCTCCGTGATAAACTCATCTTT. Protein: CACDTVLGDARLRDKLIF.

This clone was detected a few times. A far larger clone is only one base removed, so a read error is likely. Other DNA variants within this sample encode the same CDR3. This chain connects TRDV1 to TRDJ1; possibly TRDD3 for D (5 bases). The J gene is not listed in TCRdb, so it was assigned here from a DNA match to germline. Germline V CDR1 and CDR2: TSWWSYY, QGS. CDR3 length equals 19 residues. CDR3 loop: CALGVLRQGARSFTDKLIF. The CDR3 nucleotides read TGTGCCCTTGGGGTTTTACGGCAGGGGGCCCGGAGCTTCACCGATAAACTCATCTTT.

This clone was seen many times. A far larger clone differs by one base, so this is likely a read error. In the same sample, other DNA sequences code for this CDR3. J is TRDJ1 and V is TRDV1; 10 positions match TRDD3. Germline CDR1 and CDR2: TSWWSYY and QGS. This CDR3 is built from 18 residues. The CDR3 region is CALGELPWGINRIDKLIF. CDR3 in DNA: TGTGCTCTTGGTGAACTTCCCTGGGGGATAAATAGGATCGATAAACTCATCTTT.

Only a few counts were recorded for this clone. The chain employs TRDV1 and TRDJ1, with TRDD3 matching over 8 bases. CDR1 is TSWWSYY and CDR2 is QGS in the germline V gene. After removal of 3 bases from V and 6 bases from J, the junction contained 18 bases not matched to a gene. The CDR3 has 18 amino acids. Here the CDR3 reads CALGETPSCGIRDYKLIF. CDR3 bases: TGTGCTCTTGGGGAGACACCTTCGTGTGGGATACGCGATTATAAACTCATCTTT.

This clone has only a few counts. The protein held in TCRdb is that of a much larger clone and does not match this DNA's translation at residue 18, likely because of a read error; the protein shown is translated from the DNA. This rearrangement joins TRDV1 to TRDJ1, with 9 bases matching TRDD3. TCRdb lists no J gene, so it was determined here by aligning the DNA to germline. Germline CDR1 and CDR2: TSWWSYY and QGS. The CDR3 loop spans 22 amino acids. CDR3 sequence: CALGELHTYRGYAVVGTVKLIF. The CDR3 DNA sequence: TGTGCTCTTGGGGAACTTCACACCTACAGGGGATACGCGGTCGTAGGCACCGTTAAACTCATCTTT.

This clone was counted a few times. TCRdb shows a much larger clone's protein in place of this DNA's translation, and the two differ at residue 14, likely through a read error; the protein shown is translated from the DNA. The chain links TRDV1 to TRDJ1, with 9 bases fitting TRDD3. This CDR3 region has 17 residues. Germline CDR1 is TSWWSYY and CDR2 is QGS. With V trimmed by 2 bases and J by 5 bases, 12 bases remained unmatched. This chain's CDR3 is CALGEVYWGTSFDKLIF. CDR3 coding DNA: TGTGCTCTTGGGGAAGTCTACTGGGGGACTTCCTTTGATAAACTCATCTTT.

In regard to this clone: TCRdb lists the protein of a much larger clone for this DNA, which differs at residue 18, so this is likely a read error; the protein given here is translated from the DNA itself. The chain has TRDV1 and TRDJ1; 10 bases are shared with TRDD3. TCRdb supplies no J gene; here it was assigned by aligning the nucleotide sequence to germline. J was trimmed by 2 bases and V by 0 bases; bases with no gene match: 24. The CDR3 is 23 residues long. CDR1 is TSWWSYY and CDR2 is QGS in the germline V gene. The CDR3 region has the DNA TGTGCTCTTGGGGAACTAAATCCAAAAAAGTCCCCTGGGGGATATTTGTCTACCGATAAACTCATCTTT. Amino acid sequence: CALGELNPKKSPGGYLSTDKLIF.

This clone was counted many times. This specimen includes other DNA sequences encoding the same CDR3. The chain joins TRDV1 to TRDJ1, with D uncertain. The V end was cut by 2 bases, the J end by 10 bases, with 44 bases between. There are 23 residues in the CDR3. Germline CDR1 TSWWSYY, CDR2 QGS. The CDR3 is CALGENHSSWRWTSALSARRLIF. The CDR3 coding sequence is TGTGCTCTTGGGGAAAACCACAGCTCCTGGCGGTGGACGAGCGCTCTTTCGGCCAGACGACTCATCTTT.

This clone is categorized as medium-sized. The identical CDR3 is also encoded by other nucleotide sequences in the sample. The V gene is TRDV1, the J gene TRDJ1; TRDD3 matches 9 bases. The germline CDR1 and CDR2 sequences are TSWWSYY and QGS. Losses at the gene ends were 0 bases for V and 3 bases for J; bases not matched to a gene: 26. The CDR3 consists of 23 residues. The CDR3: CALGELDASYNPGGLGRPDKLIF. CDR3 coding DNA: TGTGCTCTTGGGGAACTAGATGCTTCCTATAACCCTGGGGGATTGGGCCGCCCCGATAAACTCATCTTT.

Ten or more counts support this clone. This DNA's translation and the protein TCRdb lists, from a much larger clone, do not match at residue 9, likely due to a read error; the protein shown is translated from the DNA. This sequence joins TRDV2 and TRDJ1, with 9 bases lining up with TRDD3. With V trimmed by 6 bases and J by 0 bases, 13 bases remained unmatched. The CDR3 runs 17 residues. Germline V gives CDR1 GEAIGNYY, CDR2 EKD. The DNA of the CDR3 is TGTGCCTGTAGTGAGGTGGGGGATATGCCGTACACCGATAAACTCATCTTT. Translating it yields CACSEVGDMPYTDKLIF.

To note about this clone: TCRdb's protein for this DNA is that of a much larger clone and differs from the translation at residue 4, likely a read error; the protein shown is the DNA translation. The rearrangement uses TRDV1 and TRDJ1; TRDD3 is a possible D gene (5 bases). No J gene was available from TCRdb, and it was assigned here by a germline match of the DNA. This CDR3 has 19 amino acids. The germline V gene encodes CDR1 TSWWSYY and CDR2 QGS. CDR3: CALEEGRQATKGESDKLIF. In DNA, the CDR3 is TGTGCTCTTGAGGAAGGACGACAAGCGACGAAAGGGGAGTCCGATAAACTCATCTTT.

This clone was seen a few times. The protein TCRdb gives is from a much larger clone and does not agree with this DNA's translation at residue 6, likely a read error; the protein shown here comes from the DNA. The gene calls are TRDV2 and TRDJ1; 10 bases align to TRDD3. The J gene is absent in TCRdb and was assigned here via DNA matching to germline. Trimming took 1 base from V and 0 from J; bases not matched to a gene: 13. The CDR3 extends over 19 amino acids. The germline V gene encodes CDR1 GEAIGNYY and CDR2 EKD. In DNA form, the CDR3 reads TGTGCCTGTGACACGACTCATACTGGGGGATTTGCGTACACCGATAAACTCATCTTT. This gives the protein CACDTTHTGGFAYTDKLIF.

This clone was found a few times. TCRdb's entry gives the protein of a much larger clone, which mismatches this DNA's translation at residue 6, likely from a read error; the protein reported here is translated from the DNA. The genes are TRDV1 and TRDJ1, with 8 bases identical to TRDD3. No J segment appears in TCRdb, so it was assigned here by matching the sequence to germline. Germline V gene lookup returns CDR1 TSWWSYY and CDR2 QGS. V lost 5 bases and J lost 2; bases outside the gene matches: 25. The CDR3 contains 21 residues. CDR3 sequence reads: CALGPRRASFGIRGRTDKLIF. CDR3 bases: TGTGCTCTTGGGCCCCGGAGGGCGTCCTTTGGGATACGGGGAAGGACCGATAAACTCATCTTT.

V gene TRDV1 combines with J gene TRDJ1, with 7 nucleotides matching TRDD3. No J gene is reported in TCRdb; it was inferred here by comparing the DNA with germline. This CDR3 is 23 amino acids long. Germline-derived CDR1 and CDR2 are TSWWSYY and QGS. Trimming took 2 bases from V and 0 from J; bases not matched to a gene: 27. CDR3 sequence reads: CALGETSGFQRVLGTRNTDKLIF. CDR3 DNA sequence: TGTGCTCTTGGGGAAACGTCGGGCTTCCAACGCGTACTGGGGACAAGGAACACCGATAAACTCATCTTT.

This clone has ten or more counts. The chain links TRDV2 to TRDJ1, with 9 bases that match TRDD3. Looked up from germline, CDR1 is GEAIGNYY and CDR2 is EKD. The CDR3 runs to 18 residues. Trimming at V came to 2 bases and at J to 1 base, leaving 13 bases not matched to a gene. The CDR3: CACDKLGGILDGTDKLIF. CDR3 sequence (DNA): TGTGCCTGTGACAAGTTAGGGGGGATACTCGATGGCACCGATAAACTCATCTTT.

As regards this clone: A read error is possible here, since a much larger clone lies one base away. This chain connects TRDV1 to TRDJ1; D assignment may be TRDD1, TRDD2 or TRDD3 (5 bases each). The J gene, missing from TCRdb, was assigned here through DNA to germline matching. The V gene's germline CDR1 is TSWWSYY and CDR2 QGS. The V gene lost 3 bases and the J gene lost 2 bases, with 37 bases spanning the gap. The CDR3 consists of 23 residues. CDR3 protein: CALGDRSRLLLGHSGVWTDKLIF. DNA of the CDR3: TGTGCTCTTGGGGATCGGTCTCGCCTACTCTTGGGGCATAGTGGGGTGTGGACCGATAAACTCATCTTT.

Concerning this clone itself: TCRdb's protein, taken from a much larger clone, differs from this DNA's translation at residue 7, likely owing to a read error; the protein displayed comes from the DNA. The chain combines TRDV1 with TRDJ2; the match to TRDD3 covers 11 bases. TCRdb offers no J gene call, so here the DNA was matched to germline to obtain one. This CDR3 contains 21 residues. Germline V gene lookup returns CDR1 TSWWSYY and CDR2 QGS. With 5 bases clipped from V and 6 bases from J, the junction kept 23 bases outside the gene matches. The chain's CDR3 is CALGFSHLQDLGDTRAAQLFF. In DNA, the CDR3 is TGTGCTCTTGGGTTTTCCCACCTGCAAGACCTGGGGGATACTCGGGCAGCACAACTCTTCTTT.

This clone appeared many times. The V gene is TRDV1, the J gene TRDJ1; D is possibly TRDD2 (6 bases). The CDR3 sequence is 14 residues long. Between the trimmed V and J ends, which lost 3 bases and 5 bases, there was a span of 13 bases. Looked up from germline, CDR1 is TSWWSYY and CDR2 is QGS. This chain's CDR3 is CALGDSFRSDKLIF. The CDR3 DNA reads TGTGCTCTTGGGGACTCCTTCCGATCTGATAAACTCATCTTT.